This T cell receptor (beta chain) was identified during a study of cytomegalovirus exposure and HLA in healthy donors. The sample holds a few counts of this clone. Its specificity is unknown. TCRdb's copy holds only in-frame clones and misses some; the assay was immunoSEQ multiplex PCR. Counted here are 65,000 to 75,000 clones, just over 95% occurring once; the ten biggest clones make up more than 3.5%. Trimming took off 4 bases at V and 7 bases at J, with 19 bases between the two ends. The CDR3 sequence is 15 residues long. CDR1 is MNHEY, CDR2 SMNVEV, per germline (reference sequence). Findings and caveats of the study: In vitro assays verified that three CMV-associated chains recognized CMV antigens specifically. Subsequent analysis found a tendency for first-cohort TCR clusters to co-occur within the 120 or so validation repertoires. Among TCR sequences, most were rare, though some public TCRs appeared in many donors. The study listed approximately 160 cytomegalovirus-associated TCR beta chains.

The receptor was derived from a young woman in good health and CMV-seropositive. The sample was PBMCs. The chain is built from TRBV27 and TRBJ1-1, with D perhaps TRBD1 (6 bases). Written as DNA, the CDR3 is TGTGCCAGCAGTTCCACCTTGGGCCAAGGGGGTGAAGCTTTCTTT. Amino acids: CASSSTLGQGGEAFF.